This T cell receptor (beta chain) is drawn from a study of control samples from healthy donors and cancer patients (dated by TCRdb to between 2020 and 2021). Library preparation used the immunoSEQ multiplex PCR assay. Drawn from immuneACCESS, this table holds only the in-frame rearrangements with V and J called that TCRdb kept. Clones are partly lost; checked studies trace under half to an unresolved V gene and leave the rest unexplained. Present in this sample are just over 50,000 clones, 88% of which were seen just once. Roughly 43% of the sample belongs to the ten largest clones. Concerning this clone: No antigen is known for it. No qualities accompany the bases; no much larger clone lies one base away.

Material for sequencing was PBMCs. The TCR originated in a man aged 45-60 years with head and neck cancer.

The CDR3 protein: CASSRSGGGIKNIQYF. The bases are TGTGCCAGCAGCCGCAGTGGAGGGGGCATCAAAAACATTCAGTACTTC. The chain employs TRBV7-9 and TRBJ2-4, with TRBD1 perhaps the D gene, on 7 matching bases. For CDR1 and CDR2, the germline V gene (reference sequence) lists SEHNR and FQNEAQ. The trim is 5 bases for V and 3 bases for J, with a gap of 17 bases between the germline ends. Taken from cysteine to phenylalanine, the CDR3 has 16 residues. The CDR3 DNA has 48 bases and is translated from base 1. Extended through the reference TRBV7-9 and TRBJ2-4 proteins, this CDR3 yields the full variable domain: DTGVSQNPRHKITKRGQNVTFRCDPISEHNRLYWYRQTLGQGPEFLTYFQNEAQLEKSRLLSDRFSAERPKGSFSTLEIQRTEQGDSAMYLCASSRSGGGIKNIQYFGAGTRLSVL.